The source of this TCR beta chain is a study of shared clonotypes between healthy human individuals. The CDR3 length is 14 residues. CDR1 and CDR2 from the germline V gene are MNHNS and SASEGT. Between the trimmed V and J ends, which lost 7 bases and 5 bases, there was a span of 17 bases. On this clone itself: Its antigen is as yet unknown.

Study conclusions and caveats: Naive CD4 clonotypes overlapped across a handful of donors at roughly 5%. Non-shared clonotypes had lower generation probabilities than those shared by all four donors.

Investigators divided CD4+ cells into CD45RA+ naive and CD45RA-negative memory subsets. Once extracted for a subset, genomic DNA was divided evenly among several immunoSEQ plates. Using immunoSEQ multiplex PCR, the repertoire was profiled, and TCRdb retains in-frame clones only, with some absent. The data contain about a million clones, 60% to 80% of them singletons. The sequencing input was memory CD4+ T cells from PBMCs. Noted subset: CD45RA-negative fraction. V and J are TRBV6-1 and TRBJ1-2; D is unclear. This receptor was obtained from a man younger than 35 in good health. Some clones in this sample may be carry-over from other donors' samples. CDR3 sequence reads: CASNPLLGIYGYTF. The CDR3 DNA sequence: TGTGCCAGCAATCCGTTACTAGGGATTTATGGCTACACCTTC.